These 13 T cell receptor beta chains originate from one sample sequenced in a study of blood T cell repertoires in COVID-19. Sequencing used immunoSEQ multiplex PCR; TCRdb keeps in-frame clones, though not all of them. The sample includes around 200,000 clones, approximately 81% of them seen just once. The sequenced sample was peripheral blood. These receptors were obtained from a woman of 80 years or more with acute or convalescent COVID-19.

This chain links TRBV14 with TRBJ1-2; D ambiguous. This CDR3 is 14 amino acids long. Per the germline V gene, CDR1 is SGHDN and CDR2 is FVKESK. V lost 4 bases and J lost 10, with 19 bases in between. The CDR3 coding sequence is TGTGCCAGCAGCCGACACGGTGGTGTTCGGGACTACACCTTC. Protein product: CASSRHGGVRDYTF.

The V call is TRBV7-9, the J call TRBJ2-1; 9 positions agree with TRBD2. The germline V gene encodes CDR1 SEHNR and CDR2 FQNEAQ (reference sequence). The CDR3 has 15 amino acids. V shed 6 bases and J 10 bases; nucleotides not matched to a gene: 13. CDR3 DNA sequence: TGTGCCAGCAGTCCCGGGACTAGCTCTCCCCCCGAGCAGTTCTTC. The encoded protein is CASSPGTSSPPEQFF.

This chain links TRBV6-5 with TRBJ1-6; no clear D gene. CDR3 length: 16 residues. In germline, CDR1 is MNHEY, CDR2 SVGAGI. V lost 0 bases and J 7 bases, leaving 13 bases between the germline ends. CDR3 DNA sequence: TGTGCCAGCAGTTACTCCTACGAGAACCGAAATTCACCCCTCCACTTT. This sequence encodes CASSYSYENRNSPLHF.

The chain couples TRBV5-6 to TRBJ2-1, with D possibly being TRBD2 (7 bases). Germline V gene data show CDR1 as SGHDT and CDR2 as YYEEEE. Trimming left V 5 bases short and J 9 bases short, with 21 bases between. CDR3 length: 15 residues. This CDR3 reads CASSQRGGDAREQFF. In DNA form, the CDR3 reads TGTGCCAGCAGTCAAAGAGGGGGGGATGCTCGTGAGCAGTTCTTC.

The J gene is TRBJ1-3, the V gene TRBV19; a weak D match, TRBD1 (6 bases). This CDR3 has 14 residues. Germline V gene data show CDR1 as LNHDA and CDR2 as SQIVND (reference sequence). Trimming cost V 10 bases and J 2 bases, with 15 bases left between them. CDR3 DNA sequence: TGTGCCACCACGGACAGCCGAGCTGGAAACACCATATATTTT. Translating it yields CATTDSRAGNTIYF.

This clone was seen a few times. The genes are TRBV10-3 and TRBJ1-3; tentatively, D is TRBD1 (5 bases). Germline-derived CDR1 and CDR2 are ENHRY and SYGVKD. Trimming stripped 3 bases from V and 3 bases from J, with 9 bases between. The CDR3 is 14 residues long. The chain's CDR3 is CAISDRANGNTIYF. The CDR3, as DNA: TGTGCCATCAGTGACAGGGCTAATGGAAACACCATATATTTT.

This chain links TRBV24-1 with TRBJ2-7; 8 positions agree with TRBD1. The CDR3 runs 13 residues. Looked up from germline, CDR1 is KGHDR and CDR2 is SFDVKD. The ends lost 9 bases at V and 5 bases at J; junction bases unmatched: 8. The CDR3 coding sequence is TGTGCCACCGCAAGGACAGGGAACCACGAGCAGTACTTC. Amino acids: CATARTGNHEQYF.

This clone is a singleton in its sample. This chain's CDR3 is CAWDTQVNTEAFF. In nucleotides, the CDR3 is TGTGCCTGGGATACGCAGGTGAACACTGAAGCTTTCTTT. The chain combines TRBV30 with TRBJ1-1, with no clear D. V dropped 5 bases and J dropped 0 bases, with 10 bases sitting between them. Germline values: CDR1 GTSNPN, CDR2 SVGIG (reference sequence). CDR3 length equals 13 residues.

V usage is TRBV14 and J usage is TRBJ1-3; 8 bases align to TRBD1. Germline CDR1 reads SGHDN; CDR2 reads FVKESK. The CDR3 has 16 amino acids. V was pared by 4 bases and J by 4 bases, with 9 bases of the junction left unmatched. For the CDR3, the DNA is TGTGCCAGCAGCCCACGGACAGGGATGAACGGAAACACCATATATTTT. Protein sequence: CASSPRTGMNGNTIYF.

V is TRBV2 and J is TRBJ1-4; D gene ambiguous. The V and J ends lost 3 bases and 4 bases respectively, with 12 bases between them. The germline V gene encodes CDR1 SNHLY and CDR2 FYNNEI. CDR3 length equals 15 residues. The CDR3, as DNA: TGTGCCAGCAGTGAGCAGCAGGTCTATAATGAAAAACTGTTTTTT. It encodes CASSEQQVYNEKLFF. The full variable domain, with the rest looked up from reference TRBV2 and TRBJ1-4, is EPEVTQTPSHQVTQMGQEVILRCVPISNHLYFYWYRQILGQKVEFLVSFYNNEISEKSEIFDDQFSVERPDGSNFTLKIRSTKLEDSAMYFCASSEQQVYNEKLFFGSGTQLSVL.

The CDR3 coding sequence is TGTGCCAGCAGTTTTGTCGGGGGTACCTATGGCTACACCTTC. Its translation: CASSFVGGTYGYTF. The V and J genes are TRBV27 and TRBJ1-2; a possible D gene is TRBD1 (5 bases). V was shortened by 3 bases and J by 4 bases, with 12 bases between the two germline ends. The CDR3 has 14 amino acids. The germline gives CDR1 MNHEY, CDR2 SMNVEV (reference sequence).

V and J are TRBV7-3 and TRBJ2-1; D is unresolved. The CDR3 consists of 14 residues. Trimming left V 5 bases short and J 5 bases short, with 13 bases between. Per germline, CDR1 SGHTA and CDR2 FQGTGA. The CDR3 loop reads CASSTAQNHNEQFF. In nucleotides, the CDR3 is TGTGCCAGCAGCACCGCCCAGAATCACAATGAGCAGTTCTTC.

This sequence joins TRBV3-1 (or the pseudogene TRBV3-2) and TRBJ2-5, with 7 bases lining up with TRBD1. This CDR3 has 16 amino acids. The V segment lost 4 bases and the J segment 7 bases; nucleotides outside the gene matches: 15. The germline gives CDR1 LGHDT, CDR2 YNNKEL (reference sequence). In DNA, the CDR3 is TGTGCCAGCAGCCGCCGGCCGGGACAGCCACGGGGGACCCAGTACTTC. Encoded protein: CASSRRPGQPRGTQYF.